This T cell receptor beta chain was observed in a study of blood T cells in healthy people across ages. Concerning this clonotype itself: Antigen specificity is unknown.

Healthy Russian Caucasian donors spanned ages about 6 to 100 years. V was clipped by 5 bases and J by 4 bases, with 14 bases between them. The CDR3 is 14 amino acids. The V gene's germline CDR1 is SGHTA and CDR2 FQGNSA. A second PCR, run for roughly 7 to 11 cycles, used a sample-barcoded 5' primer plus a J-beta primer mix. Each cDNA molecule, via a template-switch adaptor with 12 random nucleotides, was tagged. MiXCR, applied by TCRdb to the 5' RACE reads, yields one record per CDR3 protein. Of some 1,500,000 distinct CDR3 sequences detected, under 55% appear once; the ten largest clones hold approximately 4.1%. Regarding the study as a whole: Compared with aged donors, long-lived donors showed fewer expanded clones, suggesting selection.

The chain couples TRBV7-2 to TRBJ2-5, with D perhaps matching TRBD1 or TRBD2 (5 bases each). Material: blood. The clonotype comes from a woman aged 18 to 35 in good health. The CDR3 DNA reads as TGTGCCAGCAGCATTGGGGGATGGGGAGAGACCCAGTACTTC. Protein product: CASSIGGWGETQYF.